The clone carrying this TCR beta chain was observed once. Its antigen is not known. The data are from a study of cytomegalovirus exposure and HLA in healthy donors. Broader study findings: Being productive about 90% or about 30% of the time was typical of most TCR beta V segments in an earlier analysis.

The study ran its PCR with 60 Vbeta and 13 Jbeta primers. The method was immunoSEQ multiplex PCR; TCRdb's version includes in-frame clones alone and lacks a portion of them. The repertoire includes 25,000 to 40,000 clones, 40% to 45% of them detected once, and roughly 2% sits in the top ten. Sequences were obtained from PBMCs. This TCR was sampled from a woman in her forties or fifties in good health and CMV-seronegative.

The CDR3 bases are TGCAGCGTTCCGGGACTAGCGGGGTTTGGCACAGATACGCAGTATTTT. Translating gives CSVPGLAGFGTDTQYF. The J gene is TRBJ2-3, the V gene TRBV29-1, with TRBD2 identical over 13 bases. In germline, CDR1 is SQVTM, CDR2 ANQGSEA. This CDR3 has 16 amino acids. V dropped 5 bases and J dropped 1; count of bases not matched to a gene: 6.